This TCR beta chain stems from a study of T cells expressing NK-cell markers (dated by TCRdb to the early 2020s). A note on the overall study: TCR beta-chain repertoires were profiled in sorted CD3+CD56+NKG2C+, CD3+CD56+NKG2C- and CD3+CD56-NKG2C+ T-cell subsets from several donors. Among the eight sequenced donors, seven were HCMV-seropositive and one was HCMV-seronegative. Randomly selected healthy volunteers, three men and five women, were used as the eight sequenced donors. Illumina HiSeq 2000/2500, MiSeq or NextSeq was used to sequence libraries as 2 x 150 bp reads. The research as a whole found: Whether the expanded NKG2C-expressing T cell clones were specific for HCMV antigens remained unclear. In six or seven donors, the dominant CD3+CD56+NKG2C+ clonotypes ranked among the top 10 CD8+ clonotypes, making up roughly 1.0-8% of CD8+ T cells. Those dominant clonotypes were again the most abundant among CD3+CD56-NKG2C+ cells in a few donors, at about 25-60.1%.

HCMV-specific IgG was detected in serum with a commercial ELISA kit to determine HCMV serostatus. Peripheral blood mononuclear cells were isolated from blood by Ficoll density gradient centrifugation. Note on this clonotype: It lacks a known antigen.

The CDR3 goes from the cysteine to the phenylalanine over 13 residues. There is no recorded DNA. The germline V gene (reference sequence) gives CDR1 as LGHDT and CDR2 as YNNKEL. The data were produced on an Illumina HiSeq 2000. The TCR beta cDNA libraries were made using 5'RACE template switching, a step that added both a universal primer site and unique molecular identifiers. Priming for cDNA synthesis came from the TCR beta constant segment, and two successive PCR amplification steps followed. As for the authors' bioinformatics: MIGEC was used to demultiplex reads and group reads by UMI, and MiTCR was used to assemble and quantify clonotypes. To exclude erroneous sequences, any TCR cDNA sequence not supported by at least two reads was discarded. The tcR package was used for downstream repertoire analysis, and clonotypes were matched across fractions by CDR3 nucleotide sequence plus V segment. Antigen specificity was annotated against VDJdb with VDJmatch, allowing one amino acid substitution in CDR3. TCRdb reprocessed the reads and lists each CDR3 protein sequence as a single entry, with no DNA. These V and J calls are TCRdb output, not the study's own analysis. The table held for this sample gives roughly 450,000 distinct CDR3 sequences. Of the sample, approximately 1.5% is held by the ten largest clones.

Sequencing used blood T cells: a sorted CD56 or NKG2C T cell subset, CD4+ or CD8+ T cells, or bulk PBMC T cells (not recorded which). This receptor was obtained from a woman aged 45-65 years in good health. Donor details come from another sample of the same person, matched by shared clones. The V and J genes are TRBV3-1 and TRBJ1-5. The CDR3 reads CASSWGGNQPQHF.